This TCR beta chain was identified in a study of cytomegalovirus exposure and HLA in healthy donors. On the study more broadly: Counted in an early data release were approximately 80 million unique TCRs from HLA-typed donors. Study-wide results and limits: Earlier analysis looked at TCR beta V segments, and most were productive about 90% or about 30% of the time.

With 60 Vbeta and 13 Jbeta primers, the PCR was carried out. Sequencing was performed with immunoSEQ multiplex PCR; in TCRdb, only in-frame clones are kept and a portion is missing. The sample has about 150,000 clones; 80% to 85% are singletons. The donors, nominally healthy at sampling, likely had unrecorded immune exposures. On this clone itself: Its antigen is unidentified.

Material: PBMCs. The TCR sequence derives from a boy aged 2 to 10 in good health and CMV-seronegative.

This CDR3 is CASRSGQGANSLNTGELFF. DNA for the CDR3: TGCGCCAGCAGATCGGGACAGGGGGCGAACTCCCTCAACACCGGGGAGCTGTTTTTT. The chain carries TRBV5-1 and TRBJ2-2; 12 bases line up with TRBD1. CDR1 and CDR2 from the germline V gene are SGHRS and YFSETQ. V trimming: 5 bases; J trimming: 2 bases; junction bases outside the gene matches: 13. This CDR3 comprises 19 residues. Full variable domain (rest looked up from reference TRBV5-1 and TRBJ2-2): KAGVTQTPRYLIKTRGQQVTLSCSPISGHRSVSWYQQTPGQGLQFLFEYFSETQRNKGNFPGRFSGRQFSNSRSEMNVSTLELGDSALYLCASRSGQGANSLNTGELFFGEGSRLTVL.